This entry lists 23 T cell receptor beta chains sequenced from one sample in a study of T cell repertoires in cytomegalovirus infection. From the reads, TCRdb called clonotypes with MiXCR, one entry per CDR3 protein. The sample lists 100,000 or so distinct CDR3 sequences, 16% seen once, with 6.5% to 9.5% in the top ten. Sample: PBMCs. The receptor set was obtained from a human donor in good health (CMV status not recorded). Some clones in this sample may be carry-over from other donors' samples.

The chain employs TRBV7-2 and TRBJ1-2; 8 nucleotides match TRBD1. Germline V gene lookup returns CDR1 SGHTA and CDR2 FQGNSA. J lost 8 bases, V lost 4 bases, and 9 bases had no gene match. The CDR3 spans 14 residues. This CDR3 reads CASSSRGQDMGYTF. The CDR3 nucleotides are TGTGCCAGCAGCTCCAGGGGGCAGGACATGGGCTACACCTTC.

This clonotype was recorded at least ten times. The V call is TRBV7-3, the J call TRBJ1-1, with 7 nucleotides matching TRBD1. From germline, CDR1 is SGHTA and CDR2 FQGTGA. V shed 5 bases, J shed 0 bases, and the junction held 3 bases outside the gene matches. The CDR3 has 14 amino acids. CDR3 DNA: TGTGCCAGCAGCACAGGGGAGATGAACACTGAAGCTTTCTTT. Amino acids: CASSTGEMNTEAFF.

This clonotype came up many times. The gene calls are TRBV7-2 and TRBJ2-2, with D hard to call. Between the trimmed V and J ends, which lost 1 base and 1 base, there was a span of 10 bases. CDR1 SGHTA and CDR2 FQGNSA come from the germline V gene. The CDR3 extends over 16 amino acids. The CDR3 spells CASSLEVLQNTGELFF. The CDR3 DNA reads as TGTGCCAGCAGCTTAGAGGTCTTACAGAACACCGGGGAGCTGTTTTTT. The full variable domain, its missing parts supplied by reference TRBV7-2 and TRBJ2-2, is GAGVSQSPSNKVTEKGKDVELRCDPISGHTALYWYRQSLGQGLEFLIYFQGNSAPDKSGLPSDRFSAERTGGSVSTLTIQRTQQEDSAVYLCASSLEVLQNTGELFFGEGSRLTVL.

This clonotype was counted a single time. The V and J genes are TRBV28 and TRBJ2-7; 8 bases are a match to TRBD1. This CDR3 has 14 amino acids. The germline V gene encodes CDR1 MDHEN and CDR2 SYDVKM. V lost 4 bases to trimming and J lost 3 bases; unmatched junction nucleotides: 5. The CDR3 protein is CASSSGTGGYEQYF. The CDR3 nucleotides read TGTGCCAGCAGTTCGGGGACAGGCGGCTACGAGCAGTACTTC.

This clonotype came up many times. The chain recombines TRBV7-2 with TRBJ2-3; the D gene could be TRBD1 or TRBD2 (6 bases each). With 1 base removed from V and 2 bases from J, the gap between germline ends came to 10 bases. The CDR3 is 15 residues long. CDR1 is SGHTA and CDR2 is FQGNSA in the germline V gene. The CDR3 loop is CASSLDGGPTDTQYF. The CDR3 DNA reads TGTGCCAGCAGCTTAGATGGGGGGCCCACAGATACGCAGTATTTT.

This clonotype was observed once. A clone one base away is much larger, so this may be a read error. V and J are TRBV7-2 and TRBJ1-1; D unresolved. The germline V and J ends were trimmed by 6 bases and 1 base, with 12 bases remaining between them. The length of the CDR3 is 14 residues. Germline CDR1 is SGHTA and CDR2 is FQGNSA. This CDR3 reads CASRAAQPNTEAFF. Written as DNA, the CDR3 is TGTGCCAGCAGAGCCGCGCAGCCGAACACTGAAGCTTTCTTT.

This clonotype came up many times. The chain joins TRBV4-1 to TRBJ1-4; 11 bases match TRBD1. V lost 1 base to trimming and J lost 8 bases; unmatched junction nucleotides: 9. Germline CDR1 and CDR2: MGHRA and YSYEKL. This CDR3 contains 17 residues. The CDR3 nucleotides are TGCGCCAGCAGCCAAGGGACAGGGGGCTTCTTGGGAGAAAAACTGTTTTTT. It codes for CASSQGTGGFLGEKLFF.

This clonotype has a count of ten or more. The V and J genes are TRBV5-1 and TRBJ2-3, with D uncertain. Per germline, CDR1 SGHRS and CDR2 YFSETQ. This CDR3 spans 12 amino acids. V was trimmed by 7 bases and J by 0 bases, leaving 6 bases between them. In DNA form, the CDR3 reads TGCGCCAGCTTCACAAGCACAGATACGCAGTATTTT. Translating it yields CASFTSTDTQYF.

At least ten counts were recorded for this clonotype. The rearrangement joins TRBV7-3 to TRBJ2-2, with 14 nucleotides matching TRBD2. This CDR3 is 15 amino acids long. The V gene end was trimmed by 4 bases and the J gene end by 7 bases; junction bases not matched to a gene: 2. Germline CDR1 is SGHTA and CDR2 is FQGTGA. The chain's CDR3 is CASSSGLAGDGELFF. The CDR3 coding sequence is TGTGCCAGCAGCTCGGGACTAGCGGGGGACGGGGAGCTGTTTTTT.

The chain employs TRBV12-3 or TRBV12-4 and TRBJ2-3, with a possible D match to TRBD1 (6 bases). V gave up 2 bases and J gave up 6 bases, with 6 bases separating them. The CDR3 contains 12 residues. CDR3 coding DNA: TGTGCCAGCAGTTTACAGGGGGATACGCAGTATTTT. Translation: CASSLQGDTQYF.

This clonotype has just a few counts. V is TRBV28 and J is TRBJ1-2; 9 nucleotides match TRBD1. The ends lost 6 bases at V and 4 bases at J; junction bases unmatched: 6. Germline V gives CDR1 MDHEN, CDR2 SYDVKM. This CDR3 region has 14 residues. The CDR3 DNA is TGTGCCAGCAGCGATCGGACAGGGGTCTATGGCTACACCTTC. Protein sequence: CASSDRTGVYGYTF.

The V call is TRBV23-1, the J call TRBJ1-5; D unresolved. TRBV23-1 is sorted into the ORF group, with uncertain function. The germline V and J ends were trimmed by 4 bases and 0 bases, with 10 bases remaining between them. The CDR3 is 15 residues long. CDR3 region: CASSLDLGSNQPQHF. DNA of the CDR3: TGCGCCAGCAGTCTAGACTTGGGTAGCAATCAGCCCCAGCATTTT.

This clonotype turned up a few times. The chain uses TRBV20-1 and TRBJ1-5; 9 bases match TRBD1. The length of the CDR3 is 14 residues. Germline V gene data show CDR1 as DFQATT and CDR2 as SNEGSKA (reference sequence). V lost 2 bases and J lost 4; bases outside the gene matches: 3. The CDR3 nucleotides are TGCAGTGCTAGACAACAGGGGGCGAATCAGCCCCAGCATTTT. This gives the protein CSARQQGANQPQHF.

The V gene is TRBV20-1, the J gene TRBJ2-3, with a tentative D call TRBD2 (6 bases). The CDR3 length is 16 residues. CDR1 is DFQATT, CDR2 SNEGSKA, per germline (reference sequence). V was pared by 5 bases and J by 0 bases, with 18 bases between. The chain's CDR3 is CSAAPGRGLSTDTQYF. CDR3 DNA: TGCAGTGCTGCCCCGGGGCGGGGACTGAGCACAGATACGCAGTATTTT.

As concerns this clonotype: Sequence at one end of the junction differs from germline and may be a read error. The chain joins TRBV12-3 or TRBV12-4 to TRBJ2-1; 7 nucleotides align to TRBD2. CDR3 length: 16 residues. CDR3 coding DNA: TGTGCCAGCAGTGCTACTATAGCGGGTGAAGCCAATGCGCAGTTCTTT. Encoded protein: CASSATIAGEANAQFF.

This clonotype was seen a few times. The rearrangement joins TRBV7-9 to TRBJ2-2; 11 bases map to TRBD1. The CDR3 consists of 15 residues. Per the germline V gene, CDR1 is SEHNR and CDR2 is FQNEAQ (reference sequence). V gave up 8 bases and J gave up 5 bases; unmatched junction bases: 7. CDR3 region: CASPRDRGLTGELFF. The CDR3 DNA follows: TGTGCCAGCCCCAGGGACAGGGGGTTAACCGGGGAGCTGTTTTTT. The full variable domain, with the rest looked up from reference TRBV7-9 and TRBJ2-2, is DTGVSQNPRHKITKRGQNVTFRCDPISEHNRLYWYRQTLGQGPEFLTYFQNEAQLEKSRLLSDRFSAERPKGSFSTLEIQRTEQGDSAMYLCASPRDRGLTGELFFGEGSRLTVL.

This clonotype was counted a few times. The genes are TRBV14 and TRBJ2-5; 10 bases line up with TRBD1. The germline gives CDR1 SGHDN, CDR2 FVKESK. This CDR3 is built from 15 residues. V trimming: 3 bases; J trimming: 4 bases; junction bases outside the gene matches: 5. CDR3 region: CASSQDRGSGETQYF. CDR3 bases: TGTGCCAGCAGCCAGGACAGGGGGTCGGGAGAGACCCAGTACTTC.

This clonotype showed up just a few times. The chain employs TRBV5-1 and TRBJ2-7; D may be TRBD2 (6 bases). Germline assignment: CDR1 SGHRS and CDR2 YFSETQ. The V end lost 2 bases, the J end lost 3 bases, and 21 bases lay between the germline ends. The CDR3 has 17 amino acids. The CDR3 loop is CASSFSSASEARYEQYF. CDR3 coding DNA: TGCGCCAGCAGCTTTTCTAGCGCCTCTGAGGCTCGCTACGAGCAGTACTTC.

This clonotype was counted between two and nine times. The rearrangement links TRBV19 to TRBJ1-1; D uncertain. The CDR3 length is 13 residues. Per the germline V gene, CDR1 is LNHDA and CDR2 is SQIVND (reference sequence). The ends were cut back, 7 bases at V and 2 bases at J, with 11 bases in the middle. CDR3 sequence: CASTPRDNTEAFF. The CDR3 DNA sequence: TGTGCCAGTACCCCTAGGGATAACACTGAAGCTTTCTTT. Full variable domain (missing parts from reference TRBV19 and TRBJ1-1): DGGITQSPKYLFRKEGQNVTLSCEQNLNHDAMYWYRQDPGQGLRLIYYSQIVNDFQKGDIAEGYSVSREKKESFPLTVTSAQKNPTAFYLCASTPRDNTEAFFGQGTRLTVV.

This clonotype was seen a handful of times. CDR3 nucleotides: TGTGCCAGCACCCGTGGCGGGGGGGTTGGCGGGGAGCTGTTTTTT. It specifies CASTRGGGVGGELFF. The gene calls are TRBV12-3 or TRBV12-4 and TRBJ2-2; 9 positions match TRBD2. CDR3 length: 15 residues. Germline trimming cut 7 bases from V and 7 bases from J; bases unmatched to any gene: 10.

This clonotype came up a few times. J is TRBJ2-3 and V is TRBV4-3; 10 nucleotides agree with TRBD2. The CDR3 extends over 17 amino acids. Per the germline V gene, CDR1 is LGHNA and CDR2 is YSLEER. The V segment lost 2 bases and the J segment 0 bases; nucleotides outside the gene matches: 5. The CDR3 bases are TGCGCCAGCAGCCAATCCCCACTAGCGGGGAGCACAGATACGCAGTATTTT. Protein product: CASSQSPLAGSTDTQYF.

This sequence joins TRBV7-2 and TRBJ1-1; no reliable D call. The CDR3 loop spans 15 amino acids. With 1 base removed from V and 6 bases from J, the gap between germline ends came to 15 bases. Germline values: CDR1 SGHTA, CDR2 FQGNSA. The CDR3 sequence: CASSLDPGVKPEAFF. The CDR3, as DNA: TGTGCCAGCAGCTTAGATCCAGGTGTTAAACCTGAAGCTTTCTTT.

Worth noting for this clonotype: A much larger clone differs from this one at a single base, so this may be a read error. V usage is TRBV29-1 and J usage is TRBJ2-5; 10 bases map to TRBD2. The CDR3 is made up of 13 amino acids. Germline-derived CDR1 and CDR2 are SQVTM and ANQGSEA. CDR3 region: CSAAGGQGEIQYF. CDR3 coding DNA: TGCAGCGCAGCGGGGGGGCAGGGAGAGATCCAGTACTTC.